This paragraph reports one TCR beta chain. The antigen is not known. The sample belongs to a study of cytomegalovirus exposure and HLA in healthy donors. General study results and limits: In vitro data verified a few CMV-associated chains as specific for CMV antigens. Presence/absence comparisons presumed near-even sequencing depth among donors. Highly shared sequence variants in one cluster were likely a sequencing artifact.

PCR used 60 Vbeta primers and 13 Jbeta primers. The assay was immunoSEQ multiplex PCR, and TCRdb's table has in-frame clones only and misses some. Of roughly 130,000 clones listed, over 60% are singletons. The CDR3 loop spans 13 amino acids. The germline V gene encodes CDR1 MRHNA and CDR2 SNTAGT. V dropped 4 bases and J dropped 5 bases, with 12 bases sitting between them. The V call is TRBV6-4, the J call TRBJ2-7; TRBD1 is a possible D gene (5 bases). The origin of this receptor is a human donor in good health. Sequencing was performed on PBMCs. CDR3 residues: CASSASWGHEQYF. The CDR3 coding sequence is TGTGCCAGCAGTGCATCTTGGGGCCACGAGCAGTACTTC.